The T cell receptor beta chain under discussion was sequenced for a study of blood T cell repertoires in COVID-19. Original data processing: Reference gene primer amplification yielded estimated nucleated cell counts. TCRdb's table, derived via immunoSEQ multiplex PCR, lists solely in-frame clones and lacks some. Clone size and the V and J calls come from that table; the DNA yielded D and trimming. The sample comprises around 190,000 clones, around 90% of which are singletons, and around 10% rests with the top ten. In assigning cohorts, the study relied on participant-reported clinical history. This sequence was found in a man between 18 and 35 years old with acute COVID-19. Sequencing was done on a sample of PBMCs or T cells enriched from blood (not recorded which).

The CDR3 coding sequence is TGTGCCAGCAGCTTAGAGGGGAACTATGGCTACACCTTC. As protein: CASSLEGNYGYTF. This chain uses TRBV7-2 with TRBJ1-2, with a possible D match to TRBD1 (5 bases). Germline CDR1 is SGHTA and CDR2 is FQGNSA. This CDR3 is built from 13 residues. The V end was cut by 1 base, the J end by 2 bases, with 5 bases between.